This TCR beta chain is drawn from a study of cytomegalovirus exposure and HLA in healthy donors. In regard to this clone: Its matching antigen is unknown.

The PCR contained 60 Vbeta and 13 Jbeta primers. Measured with immunoSEQ multiplex PCR; TCRdb has only the in-frame clones, and not every one. The sample data list 150,000 to 200,000 clones. Findings and limits, study-wide: Accurate prediction of most subjects' HLA-A and HLA-B alleles from TCR beta sequences was reported. Serostatus for CMV was the only available immune exposure information.

With 3 bases removed from V and 0 bases from J, the gap between germline ends came to 16 bases. Per germline, CDR1 SGDLS and CDR2 YYNGEE. CDR3 size: 17 residues. The receptor was isolated from a man younger than 45 in good health and CMV-seronegative. V and J are TRBV9 and TRBJ1-3, with D possibly matching TRBD1 (6 bases). The sample consisted of PBMCs. The CDR3 loop reads CASSGWDTKSSGNTIYF. The CDR3 nucleotides are TGTGCCAGCAGCGGTTGGGACACCAAGAGCTCTGGAAACACCATATATTTT.